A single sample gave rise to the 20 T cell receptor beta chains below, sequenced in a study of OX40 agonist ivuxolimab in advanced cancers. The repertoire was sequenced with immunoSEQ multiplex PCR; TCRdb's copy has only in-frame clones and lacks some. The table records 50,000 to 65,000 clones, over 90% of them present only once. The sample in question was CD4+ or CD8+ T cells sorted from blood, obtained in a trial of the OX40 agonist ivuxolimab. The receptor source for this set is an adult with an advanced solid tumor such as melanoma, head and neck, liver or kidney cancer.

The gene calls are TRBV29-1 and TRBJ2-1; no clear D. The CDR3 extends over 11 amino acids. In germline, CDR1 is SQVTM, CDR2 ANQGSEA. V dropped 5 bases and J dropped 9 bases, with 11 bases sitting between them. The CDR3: CSVLIGFEQFF. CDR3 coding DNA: TGCAGCGTTCTAATCGGGTTTGAGCAGTTCTTC.

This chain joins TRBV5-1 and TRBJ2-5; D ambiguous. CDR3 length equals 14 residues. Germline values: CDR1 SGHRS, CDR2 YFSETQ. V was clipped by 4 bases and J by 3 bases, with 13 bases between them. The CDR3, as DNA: TGCGCCAGCAGCCCCCCGGGCATCGAAGAGACCCAGTACTTC. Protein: CASSPPGIEETQYF.

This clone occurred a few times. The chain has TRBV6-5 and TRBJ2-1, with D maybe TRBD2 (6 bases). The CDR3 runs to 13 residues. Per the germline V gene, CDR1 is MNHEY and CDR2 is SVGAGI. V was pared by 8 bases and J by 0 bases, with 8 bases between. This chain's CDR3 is CASGRSSYNEQFF. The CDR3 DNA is TGTGCCAGCGGGAGGAGCTCCTACAATGAGCAGTTCTTC.

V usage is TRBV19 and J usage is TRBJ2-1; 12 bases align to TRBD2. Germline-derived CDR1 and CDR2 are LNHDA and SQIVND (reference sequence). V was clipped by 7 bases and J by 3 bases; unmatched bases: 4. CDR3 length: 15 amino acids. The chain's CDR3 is CASTWTSGNYNEQFF. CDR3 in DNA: TGTGCCAGTACCTGGACTAGCGGGAACTACAATGAGCAGTTCTTC. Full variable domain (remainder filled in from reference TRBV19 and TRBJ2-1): DGGITQSPKYLFRKEGQNVTLSCEQNLNHDAMYWYRQDPGQGLRLIYYSQIVNDFQKGDIAEGYSVSREKKESFPLTVTSAQKNPTAFYLCASTWTSGNYNEQFFGPGTRLTVL.

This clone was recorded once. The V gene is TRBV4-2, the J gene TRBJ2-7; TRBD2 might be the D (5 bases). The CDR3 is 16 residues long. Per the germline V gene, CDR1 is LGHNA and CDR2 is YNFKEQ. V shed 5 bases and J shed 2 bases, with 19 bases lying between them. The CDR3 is CASSANPTGLPYEQYF. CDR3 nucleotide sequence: TGTGCCAGCAGCGCCAACCCTACCGGACTCCCCTACGAGCAGTACTTC.

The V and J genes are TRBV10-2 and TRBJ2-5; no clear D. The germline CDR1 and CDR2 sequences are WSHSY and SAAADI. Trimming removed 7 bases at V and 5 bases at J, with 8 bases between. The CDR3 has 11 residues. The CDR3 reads CASTQAETQYF. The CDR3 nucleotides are TGCGCCAGCACCCAGGCGGAGACCCAGTACTTC.

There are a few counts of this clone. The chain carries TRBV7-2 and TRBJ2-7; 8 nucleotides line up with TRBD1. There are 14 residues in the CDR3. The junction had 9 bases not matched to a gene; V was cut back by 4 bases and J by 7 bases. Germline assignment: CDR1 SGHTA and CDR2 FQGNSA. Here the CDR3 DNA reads TGTGCCAGCAGCTACCCGACAGGGGTCGCGGAGCAGTACTTC. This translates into CASSYPTGVAEQYF.

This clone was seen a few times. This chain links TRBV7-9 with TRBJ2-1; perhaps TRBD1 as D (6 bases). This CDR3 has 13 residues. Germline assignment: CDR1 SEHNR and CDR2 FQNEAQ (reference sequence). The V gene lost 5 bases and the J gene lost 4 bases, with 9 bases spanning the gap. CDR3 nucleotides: TGTGCCAGCAGCGGACAGCCTTACAATGAGCAGTTCTTC. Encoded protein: CASSGQPYNEQFF.

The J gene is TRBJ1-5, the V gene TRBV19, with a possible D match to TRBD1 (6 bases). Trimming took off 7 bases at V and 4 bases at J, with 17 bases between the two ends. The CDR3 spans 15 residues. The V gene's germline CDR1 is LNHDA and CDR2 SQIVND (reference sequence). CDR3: CASTASTGANQPQHF. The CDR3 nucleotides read TGTGCCAGTACCGCGTCGACAGGTGCAAATCAGCCCCAGCATTTT.

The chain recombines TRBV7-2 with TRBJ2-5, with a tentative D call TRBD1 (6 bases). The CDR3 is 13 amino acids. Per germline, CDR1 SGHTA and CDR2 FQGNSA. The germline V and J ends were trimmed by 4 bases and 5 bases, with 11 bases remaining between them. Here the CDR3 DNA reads TGTGCCAGCAGCTCTACAGGGAGCGAGACCCAGTACTTC. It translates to CASSSTGSETQYF. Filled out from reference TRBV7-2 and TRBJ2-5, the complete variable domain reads GAGVSQSPSNKVTEKGKDVELRCDPISGHTALYWYRQSLGQGLEFLIYFQGNSAPDKSGLPSDRFSAERTGGSVSTLTIQRTQQEDSAVYLCASSSTGSETQYFGPGTRLLVL.

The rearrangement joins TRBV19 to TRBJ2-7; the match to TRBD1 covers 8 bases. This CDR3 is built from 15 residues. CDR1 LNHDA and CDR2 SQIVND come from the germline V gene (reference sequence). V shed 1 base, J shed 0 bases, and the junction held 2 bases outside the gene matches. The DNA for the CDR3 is TGTGCCAGTAGTATAGGGACAGGGACCTCCTACGAGCAGTACTTC. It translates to CASSIGTGTSYEQYF.

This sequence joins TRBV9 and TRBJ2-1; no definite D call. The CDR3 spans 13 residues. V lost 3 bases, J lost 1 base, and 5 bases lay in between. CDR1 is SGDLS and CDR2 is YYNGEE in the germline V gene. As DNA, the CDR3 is TGTGCCAGCAGCGGATTATCCTACAATGAGCAGTTCTTC. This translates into CASSGLSYNEQFF.

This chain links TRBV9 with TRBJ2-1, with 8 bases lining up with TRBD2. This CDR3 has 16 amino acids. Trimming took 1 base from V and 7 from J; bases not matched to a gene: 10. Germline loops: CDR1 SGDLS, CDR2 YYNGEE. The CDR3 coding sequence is TGTGCCAGCAGCGTAACTACTAGCGGCAGGAGGAATGAGCAGTTCTTC. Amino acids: CASSVTTSGRRNEQFF.

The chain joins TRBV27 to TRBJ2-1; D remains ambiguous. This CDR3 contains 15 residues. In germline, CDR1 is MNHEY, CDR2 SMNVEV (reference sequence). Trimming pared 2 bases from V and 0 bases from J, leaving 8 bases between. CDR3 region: CASSLAASSYNEQFF. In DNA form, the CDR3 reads TGTGCCAGCAGTTTAGCGGCGAGCTCCTACAATGAGCAGTTCTTC.

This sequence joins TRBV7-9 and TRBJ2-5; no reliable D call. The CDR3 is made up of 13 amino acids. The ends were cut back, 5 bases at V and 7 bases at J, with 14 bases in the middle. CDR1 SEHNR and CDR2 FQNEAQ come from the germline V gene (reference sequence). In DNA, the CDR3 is TGTGCCAGCAGCCCACCGGCAGGCTGGACCCAGTACTTC. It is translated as CASSPPAGWTQYF.

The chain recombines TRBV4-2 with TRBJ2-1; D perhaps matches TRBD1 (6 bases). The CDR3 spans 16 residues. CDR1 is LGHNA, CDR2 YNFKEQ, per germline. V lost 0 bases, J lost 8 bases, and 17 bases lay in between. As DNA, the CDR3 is TGTGCCAGCAGCCAAGAGGGCGGACAGATACTCGATGAGCAGTTCTTC. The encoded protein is CASSQEGGQILDEQFF.

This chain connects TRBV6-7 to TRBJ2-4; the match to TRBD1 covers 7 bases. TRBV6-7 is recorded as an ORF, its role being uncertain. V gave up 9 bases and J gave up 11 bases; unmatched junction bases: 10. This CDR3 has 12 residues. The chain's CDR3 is CASIRDRTFQYF. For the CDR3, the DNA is TGTGCCAGTATCCGGGACAGAACATTTCAGTACTTC.

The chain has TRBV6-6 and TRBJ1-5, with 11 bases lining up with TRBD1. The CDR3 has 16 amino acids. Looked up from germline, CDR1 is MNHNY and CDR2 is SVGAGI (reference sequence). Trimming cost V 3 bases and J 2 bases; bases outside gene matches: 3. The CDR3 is CASSYGQGAGNQPQHF. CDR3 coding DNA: TGTGCCAGCAGTTATGGACAGGGGGCAGGCAATCAGCCCCAGCATTTT.

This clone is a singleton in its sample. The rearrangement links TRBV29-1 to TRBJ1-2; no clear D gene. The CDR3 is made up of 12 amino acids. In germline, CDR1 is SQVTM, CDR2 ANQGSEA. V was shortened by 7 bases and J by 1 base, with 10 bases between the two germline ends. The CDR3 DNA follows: TGCAGCGCCGTACACCTTAACTATGGCTACACCTTC. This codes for CSAVHLNYGYTF.

The CDR3 here is CASSSHGGGAYNEQFF. CDR3 nucleotide sequence: TGTGCCAGCAGTTCCCACGGGGGTGGGGCCTACAATGAGCAGTTCTTC. V usage is TRBV27 and J usage is TRBJ2-1; a possible D gene is TRBD2 (6 bases). CDR1 and CDR2 from the germline V gene are MNHEY and SMNVEV (reference sequence). Trimming pared 4 bases from V and 2 bases from J, leaving 15 bases between. The CDR3 runs 16 residues.